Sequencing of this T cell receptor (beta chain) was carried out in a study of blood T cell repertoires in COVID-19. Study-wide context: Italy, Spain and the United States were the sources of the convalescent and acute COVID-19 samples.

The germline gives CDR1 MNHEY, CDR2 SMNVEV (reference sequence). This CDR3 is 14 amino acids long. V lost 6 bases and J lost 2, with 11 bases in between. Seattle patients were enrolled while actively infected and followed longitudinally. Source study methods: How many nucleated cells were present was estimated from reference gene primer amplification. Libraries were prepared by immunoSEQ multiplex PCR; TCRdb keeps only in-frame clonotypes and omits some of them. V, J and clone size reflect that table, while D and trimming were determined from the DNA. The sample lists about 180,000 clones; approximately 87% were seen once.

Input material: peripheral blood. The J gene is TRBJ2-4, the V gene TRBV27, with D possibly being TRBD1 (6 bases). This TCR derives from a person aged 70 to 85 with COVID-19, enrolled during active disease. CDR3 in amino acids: CASSRGHSKNIQYF. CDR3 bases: TGTGCCAGCAGCAGGGGCCACTCCAAAAACATTCAGTACTTC.